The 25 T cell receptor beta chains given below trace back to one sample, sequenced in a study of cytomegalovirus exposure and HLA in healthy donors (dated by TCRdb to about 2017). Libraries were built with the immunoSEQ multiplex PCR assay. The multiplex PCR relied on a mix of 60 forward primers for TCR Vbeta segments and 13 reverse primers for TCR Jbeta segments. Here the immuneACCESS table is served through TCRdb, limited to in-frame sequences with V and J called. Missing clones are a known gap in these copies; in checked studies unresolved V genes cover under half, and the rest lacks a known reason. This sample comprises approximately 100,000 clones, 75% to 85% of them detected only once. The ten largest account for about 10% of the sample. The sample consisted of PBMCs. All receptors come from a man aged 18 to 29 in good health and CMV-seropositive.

CDR3 sequence reads: CASSWRSANYGYTF. The CDR3 DNA reads TGCGCCAGCAGCTGGCGGAGTGCTAACTATGGCTACACCTTC. This rearrangement joins TRBV5-1 to TRBJ1-2; D unclear. Trimming left V 3 bases short and J 0 bases short, with 9 bases between. Germline V lookup: CDR1 SGHRS, CDR2 YFSETQ. CDR3 length equals 14 residues.

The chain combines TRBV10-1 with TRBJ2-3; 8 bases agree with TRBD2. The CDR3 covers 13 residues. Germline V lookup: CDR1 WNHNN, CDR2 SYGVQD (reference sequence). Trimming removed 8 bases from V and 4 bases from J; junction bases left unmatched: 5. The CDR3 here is CASSGGGSDTQYF. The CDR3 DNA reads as TGCGCCAGCTCGGGGGGGGGCTCAGATACGCAGTATTTT.

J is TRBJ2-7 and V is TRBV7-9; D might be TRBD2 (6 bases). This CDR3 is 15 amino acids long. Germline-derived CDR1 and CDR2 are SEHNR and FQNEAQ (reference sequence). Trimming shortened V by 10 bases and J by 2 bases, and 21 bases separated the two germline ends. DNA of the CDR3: TGTGCCACCTCGTCGCACGAGCGGGCGCCCTACGAGCAGTACTTC. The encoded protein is CATSSHERAPYEQYF. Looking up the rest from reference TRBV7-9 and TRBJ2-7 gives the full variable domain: DTGVSQNPRHKITKRGQNVTFRCDPISEHNRLYWYRQTLGQGPEFLTYFQNEAQLEKSRLLSDRFSAERPKGSFSTLEIQRTEQGDSAMYLCATSSHERAPYEQYFGPGTRLTVT.

The DNA for the CDR3 is TGTGCCAGCAGGGACGCAGGGAACGCTGGAAACACCATATATTTT. Translating it yields CASRDAGNAGNTIYF. The chain carries TRBV2 and TRBJ1-3; possible D gene TRBD1, 5 bases. Germline V CDR1 and CDR2: SNHLY, FYNNEI. This CDR3 comprises 15 residues. V was cut by 6 bases and J by 2 bases, with 14 bases left in between.

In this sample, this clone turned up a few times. CDR3 protein: CASSQERGGQETQYF. CDR3 nucleotide sequence: TGTGCCAGCAGCCAAGAGCGGGGGGGCCAAGAGACCCAGTACTTC. This sequence joins TRBV4-2 and TRBJ2-5, with 9 bases matching TRBD2. Germline lookup yields CDR1 LGHNA and CDR2 YNFKEQ. V dropped 0 bases and J dropped 1; count of bases not matched to a gene: 0. The CDR3 is made up of 15 amino acids.

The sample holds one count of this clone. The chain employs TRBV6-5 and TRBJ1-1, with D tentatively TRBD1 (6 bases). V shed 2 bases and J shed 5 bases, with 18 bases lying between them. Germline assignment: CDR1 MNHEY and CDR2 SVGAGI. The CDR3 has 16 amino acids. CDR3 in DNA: TGTGCCAGCAGTTACAGTAGGGGGGGCGCGCGAACTGAAGCTTTCTTT. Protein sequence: CASSYSRGGARTEAFF.

In nucleotides, the CDR3 is TGTGCCAGCGCGAAGCGGGAATCCTACGAGCAGTACTTC. Protein: CASAKRESYEQYF. V usage is TRBV6-5 and J usage is TRBJ2-7, with 7 bases matching TRBD2. V lost 8 bases and J lost 1; bases outside the gene matches: 5. CDR1 is MNHEY, CDR2 SVGAGI, per germline. This CDR3 has 13 residues.

The CDR3 here is CASSYPSGGSSYEQYF. CDR3 bases: TGTGCCAGCAGTTACCCTAGCGGGGGGAGCTCCTACGAGCAGTACTTC. V gene TRBV6-5 combines with J gene TRBJ2-7, with 11 bases matching TRBD2. V dropped 2 bases and J dropped 0; count of bases not matched to a gene: 3. The CDR3 has 16 residues. Germline V gene lookup returns CDR1 MNHEY and CDR2 SVGAGI.

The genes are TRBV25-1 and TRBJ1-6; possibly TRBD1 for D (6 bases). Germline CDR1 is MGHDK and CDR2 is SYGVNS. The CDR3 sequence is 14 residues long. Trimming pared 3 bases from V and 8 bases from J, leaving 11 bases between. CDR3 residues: CASSDGQPDSPLHF. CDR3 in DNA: TGTGCCAGCAGTGACGGACAGCCCGATTCACCCCTCCACTTT.

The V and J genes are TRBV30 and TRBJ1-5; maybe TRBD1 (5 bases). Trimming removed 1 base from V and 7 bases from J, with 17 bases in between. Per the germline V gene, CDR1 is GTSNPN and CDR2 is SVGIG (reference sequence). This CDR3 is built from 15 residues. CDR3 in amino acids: CAWSASFQGIQPQHF. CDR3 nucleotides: TGTGCCTGGAGTGCCTCCTTTCAGGGAATACAGCCCCAGCATTTT. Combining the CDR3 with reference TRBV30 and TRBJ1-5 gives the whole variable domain SQTIHQWPATLVQPVGSPLSLECTVEGTSNPNLYWYRQAAGRGLQLLFYSVGIGQISSEVPQNLSASRPQDRQFILSSKKLLLSDSGFYLCAWSASFQGIQPQHFGDGTRLSIL.

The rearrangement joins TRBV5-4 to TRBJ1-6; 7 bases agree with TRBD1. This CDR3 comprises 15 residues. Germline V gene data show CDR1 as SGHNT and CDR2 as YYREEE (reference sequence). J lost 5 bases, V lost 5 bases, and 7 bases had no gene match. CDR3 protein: CASRPGTVHNSPLHF. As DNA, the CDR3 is TGTGCCAGCAGACCAGGGACAGTCCATAATTCACCCCTCCACTTT.

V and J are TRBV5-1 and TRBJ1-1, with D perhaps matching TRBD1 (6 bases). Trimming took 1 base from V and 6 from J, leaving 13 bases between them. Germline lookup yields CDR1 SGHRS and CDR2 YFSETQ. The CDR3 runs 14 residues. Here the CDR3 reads CASSLRQAQAEAFF. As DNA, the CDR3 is TGCGCCAGCAGCTTGAGACAGGCTCAGGCTGAAGCTTTCTTT.

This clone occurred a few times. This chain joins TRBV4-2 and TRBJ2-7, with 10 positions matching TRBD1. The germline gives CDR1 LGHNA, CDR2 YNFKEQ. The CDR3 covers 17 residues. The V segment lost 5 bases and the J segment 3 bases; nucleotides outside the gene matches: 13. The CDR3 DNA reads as TGTGCCAGCAGCGCTAACCCCCGGGACAGGGGTAGCTACGAGCAGTACTTC. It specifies CASSANPRDRGSYEQYF.

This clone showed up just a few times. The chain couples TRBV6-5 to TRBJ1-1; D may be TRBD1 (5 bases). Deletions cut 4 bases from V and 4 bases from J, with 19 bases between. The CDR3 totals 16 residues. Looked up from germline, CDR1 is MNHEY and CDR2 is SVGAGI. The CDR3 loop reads CASSLSYGAGRTEAFF. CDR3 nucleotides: TGTGCCAGCAGTTTATCATATGGGGCAGGTCGCACTGAAGCTTTCTTT.

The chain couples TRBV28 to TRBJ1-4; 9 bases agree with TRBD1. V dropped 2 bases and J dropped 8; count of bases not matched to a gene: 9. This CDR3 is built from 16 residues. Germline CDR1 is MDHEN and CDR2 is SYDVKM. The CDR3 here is CASSLGQGTHGEKLFF. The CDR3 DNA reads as TGTGCCAGCAGTTTAGGACAGGGGACCCATGGGGAAAAACTGTTTTTT.

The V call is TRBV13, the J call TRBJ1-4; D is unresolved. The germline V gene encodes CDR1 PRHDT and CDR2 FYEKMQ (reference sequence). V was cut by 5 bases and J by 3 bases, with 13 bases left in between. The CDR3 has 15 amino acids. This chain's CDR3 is CASSPLGGANEKLFF. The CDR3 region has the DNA TGTGCCAGCAGCCCCCTGGGCGGGGCTAATGAAAAACTGTTTTTT.

Here the CDR3 reads CASSQDRDWTGELFF. Here the CDR3 DNA reads TGCGCCAGCAGCCAAGACAGGGATTGGACCGGGGAGCTGTTTTTT. This chain joins TRBV4-1 and TRBJ2-2; TRBD1 might be the D (5 bases). CDR1 MGHRA and CDR2 YSYEKL come from the germline V gene. V gave up 0 bases and J gave up 5 bases, with 10 bases separating them. This CDR3 region has 15 residues.

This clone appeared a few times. The DNA for the CDR3 is TGTGCCAGCAGCTTGTGGAGACAGGGACTGGGGGAGCCCCAGCATTTT. Protein sequence: CASSLWRQGLGEPQHF. The rearrangement uses TRBV5-6 and TRBJ1-5, with 7 bases matching TRBD1. V gave up 1 base and J gave up 8 bases; unmatched junction bases: 12. The CDR3 contains 16 residues. The germline V gene has CDR1 SGHDT and CDR2 YYEEEE.

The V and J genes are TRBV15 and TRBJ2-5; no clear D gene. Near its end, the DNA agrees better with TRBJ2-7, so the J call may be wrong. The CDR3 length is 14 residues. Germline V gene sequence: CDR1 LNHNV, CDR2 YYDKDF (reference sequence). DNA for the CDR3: TGTGCCACCAGCAAGCTCAAGAGCTCCTACGAGCAGTACTTC. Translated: CATSKLKSSYEQYF.

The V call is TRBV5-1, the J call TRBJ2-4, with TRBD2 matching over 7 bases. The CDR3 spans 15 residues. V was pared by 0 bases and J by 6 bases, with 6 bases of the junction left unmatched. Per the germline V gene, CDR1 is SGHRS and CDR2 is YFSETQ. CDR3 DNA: TGCGCCAGCAGCTTGGGTCTTGGGGGGGTAAACATTCAGTACTTC. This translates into CASSLGLGGVNIQYF. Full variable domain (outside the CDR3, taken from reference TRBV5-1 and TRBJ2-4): KAGVTQTPRYLIKTRGQQVTLSCSPISGHRSVSWYQQTPGQGLQFLFEYFSETQRNKGNFPGRFSGRQFSNSRSEMNVSTLELGDSALYLCASSLGLGGVNIQYFGAGTRLSVL.

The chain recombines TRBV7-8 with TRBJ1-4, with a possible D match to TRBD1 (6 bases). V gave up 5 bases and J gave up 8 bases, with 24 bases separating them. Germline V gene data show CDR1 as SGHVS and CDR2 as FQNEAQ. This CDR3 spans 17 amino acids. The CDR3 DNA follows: TGTGCCAGCAGCGTAACTCCCATCTGGACAGAGTGGGAAAAACTGTTTTTT. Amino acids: CASSVTPIWTEWEKLFF.

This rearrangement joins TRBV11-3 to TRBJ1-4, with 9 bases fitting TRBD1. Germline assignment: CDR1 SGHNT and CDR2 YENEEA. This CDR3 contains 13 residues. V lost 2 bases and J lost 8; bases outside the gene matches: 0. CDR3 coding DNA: TGTGCCAGCAGCTTAACAGGGGGCGAAAAACTGTTTTTT. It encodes CASSLTGGEKLFF.

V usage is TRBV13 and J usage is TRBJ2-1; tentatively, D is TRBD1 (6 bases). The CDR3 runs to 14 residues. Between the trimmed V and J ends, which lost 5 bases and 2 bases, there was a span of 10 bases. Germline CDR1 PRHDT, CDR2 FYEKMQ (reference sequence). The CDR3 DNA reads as TGTGCCAGCAGCCCAGGACAGACCTACAATGAGCAGTTCTTC. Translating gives CASSPGQTYNEQFF.

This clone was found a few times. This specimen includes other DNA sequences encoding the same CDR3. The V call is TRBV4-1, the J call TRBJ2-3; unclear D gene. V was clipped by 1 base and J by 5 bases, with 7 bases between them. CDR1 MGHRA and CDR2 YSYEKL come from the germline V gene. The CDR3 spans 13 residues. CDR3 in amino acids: CASSQVPGDTQYF. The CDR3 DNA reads TGCGCCAGCAGCCAAGTGCCGGGAGATACGCAGTATTTT.

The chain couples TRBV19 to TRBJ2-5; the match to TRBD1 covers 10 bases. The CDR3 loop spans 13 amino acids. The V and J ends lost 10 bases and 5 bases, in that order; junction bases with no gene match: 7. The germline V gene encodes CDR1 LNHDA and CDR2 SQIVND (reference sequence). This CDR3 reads CATRDRGSETQYF. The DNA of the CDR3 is TGTGCCACCCGGGACAGGGGCTCCGAGACCCAGTACTTC.